This is a list of T cell receptor beta chains from one sample in a study of OX40 agonist ivuxolimab in advanced cancers. Some clones are missing from TCRdb's copy, which holds only in-frame ones; the method was immunoSEQ multiplex PCR. The sample lists 65,000 to 70,000 clones, around 89% seen once, with around 6.5% in the top ten. The starting material was CD4+ or CD8+ T cells sorted from blood, obtained in a trial of the OX40 agonist ivuxolimab. The receptors come from an adult with an advanced solid tumor such as melanoma, head and neck, liver or kidney cancer. CDR3s include the opening cysteine and the closing phenylalanine or tryptophan. D genes are given only for firm matches. Rows give clone size only sometimes, using once, few, many, or a class for an expanded clone.

clone size	D gene	J gene	V gene	CDR3 protein
NA	NA	TRBJ2-1	TRBV11-1	CASSRHQNEQFF
NA	NA	TRBJ1-1	TRBV6-5	CASSPDENTEAFF
NA	TRBD1	TRBJ1-1	TRBV27	CASSIQGAGEAFF
NA	NA	TRBJ1-1	TRBV19	CASSIRTDEAFF
NA	NA	TRBJ2-2	TRBV7-9	CASSPARGRSNTGELFF
NA	TRBD1	TRBJ2-7	TRBV27	CASSFKMGQSYEQYF
NA	TRBD2	TRBJ2-3	TRBV29-1	CSVVGLLAGVGADTQYF
once	NA	TRBJ1-1	TRBV5-5	CASSLWSNTEAFF
NA	NA	TRBJ1-1	TRBV27	CATGDLNTEAFF
NA	NA	TRBJ2-6	TRBV28	CASSLIRKANVLTF
NA	NA	TRBJ1-4	TRBV5-6	CASSFPATADEKLFF
NA	NA	TRBJ2-6	TRBV28	CASSLPWTAGANVLTF
NA	NA	TRBJ2-7	TRBV4-1	CASSQVSGSGGGEQYF